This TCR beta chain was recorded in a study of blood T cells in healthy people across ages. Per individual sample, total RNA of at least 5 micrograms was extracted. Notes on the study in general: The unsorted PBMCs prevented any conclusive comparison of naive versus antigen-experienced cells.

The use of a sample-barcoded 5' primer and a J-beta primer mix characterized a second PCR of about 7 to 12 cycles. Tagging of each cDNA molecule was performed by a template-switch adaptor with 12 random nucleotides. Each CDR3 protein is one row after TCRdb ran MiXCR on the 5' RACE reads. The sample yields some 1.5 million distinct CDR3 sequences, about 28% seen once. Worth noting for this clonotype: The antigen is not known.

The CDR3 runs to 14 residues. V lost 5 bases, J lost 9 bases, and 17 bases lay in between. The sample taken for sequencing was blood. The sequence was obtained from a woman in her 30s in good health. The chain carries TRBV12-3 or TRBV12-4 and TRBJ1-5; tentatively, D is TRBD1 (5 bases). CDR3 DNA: TGTGCCAGCAGTCCCCGGGACGGTTATCGGCCCCAGCATTTT. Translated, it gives CASSPRDGYRPQHF.